This T cell receptor beta chain was sequenced for a study of beta chain features in type 1 diabetes. The entirety of the isolated RNA underwent reverse transcription, so expressed TCRB transcripts were sequenced. Sequencing was performed with immunoSEQ multiplex PCR; in TCRdb, only in-frame clones are kept and a portion is missing. In the table there are about 620,000 clones, roughly a sixth of which are singletons. This clone was seen a handful of times. Sequencing used naive CD4+ T cells from blood. The receptor's source is a man between 18 and 29 years old in good health.

The CDR3 nucleotides are TGCAGCGTCGCTACGTCTTCCTACAATGAGCAGTTCTTC. It codes for CSVATSSYNEQFF. This sequence joins TRBV29-1 and TRBJ2-1; no clear D. The CDR3 runs to 13 residues. Trimming took 6 bases from V and 1 from J, leaving 10 bases between them. Germline V gene lookup returns CDR1 SQVTM and CDR2 ANQGSEA.